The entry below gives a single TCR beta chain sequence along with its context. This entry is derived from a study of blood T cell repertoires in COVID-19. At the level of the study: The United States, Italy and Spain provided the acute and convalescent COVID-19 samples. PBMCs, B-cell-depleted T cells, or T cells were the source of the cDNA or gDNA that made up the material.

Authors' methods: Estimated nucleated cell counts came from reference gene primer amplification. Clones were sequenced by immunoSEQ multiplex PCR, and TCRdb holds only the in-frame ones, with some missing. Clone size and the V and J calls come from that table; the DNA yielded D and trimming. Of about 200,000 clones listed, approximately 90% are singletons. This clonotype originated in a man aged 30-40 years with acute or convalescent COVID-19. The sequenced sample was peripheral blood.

The CDR3 is CASSREANYGYTF. In nucleotides, the CDR3 is TGTGCCAGCTCCCGGGAGGCTAACTATGGCTACACCTTC. The chain recombines TRBV18 with TRBJ1-2; no clear D. Germline V lookup: CDR1 KGHSH, CDR2 LQKENI. V was clipped by 6 bases and J by 0 bases, with 8 bases between them. This CDR3 contains 13 residues.